This entry describes one T cell receptor beta chain. Its target is not known. This record belongs to a study of shared clonotypes between healthy human individuals. About the research overall: The cohort had two women and a few men, ages 18 to 49.

Germline V gene lookup returns CDR1 ENHRY and CDR2 SYGVKD. V shed 6 bases and J shed 7 bases, with 7 bases lying between them. The CDR3 loop spans 11 amino acids. The data were produced by immunoSEQ multiplex PCR, yet TCRdb's version contains in-frame clones alone and is incomplete. The table includes some 2,400,000 clones, nearly 97% detected once. Study-wide points: Memory subsets generally showed lower estimated richness than naive subsets.

The healthy adult donors were HIV-negative and reported no recent acute infections or vaccinations. The study separated CD4+ cells into CD45RA+ naive and CD45RA-negative memory subsets. Specimen: naive CD4+ T cells sorted from blood. Subset indicated: CD45RA+ positively selected. This receptor was identified in a young man in good health. This chain joins TRBV10-3 and TRBJ1-5; possible D gene TRBD1, 5 bases. The CDR3 sequence is CAIRPGQPQHF. The CDR3 coding sequence is TGTGCCATCAGGCCAGGGCAGCCCCAGCATTTT.